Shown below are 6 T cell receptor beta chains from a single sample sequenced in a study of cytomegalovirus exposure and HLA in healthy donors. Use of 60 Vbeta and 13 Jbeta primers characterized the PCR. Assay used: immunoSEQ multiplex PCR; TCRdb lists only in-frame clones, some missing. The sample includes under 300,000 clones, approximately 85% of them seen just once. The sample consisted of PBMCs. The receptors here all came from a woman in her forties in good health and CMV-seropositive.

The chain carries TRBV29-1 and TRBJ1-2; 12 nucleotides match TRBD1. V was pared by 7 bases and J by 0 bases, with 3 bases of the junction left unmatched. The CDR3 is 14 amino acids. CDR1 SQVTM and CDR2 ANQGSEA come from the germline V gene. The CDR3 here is CSARDRGPNYGYTF. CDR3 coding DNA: TGCAGCGCCCGGGACAGGGGGCCTAACTATGGCTACACCTTC.

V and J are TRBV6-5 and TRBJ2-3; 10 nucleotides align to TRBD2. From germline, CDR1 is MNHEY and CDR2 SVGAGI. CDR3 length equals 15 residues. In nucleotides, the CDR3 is TGTGCGTCCTTAGCGGGAGGCCCTAGCACAGATACGCAGTATTTT. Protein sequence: CASLAGGPSTDTQYF.

The CDR3 bases are TGTGCCAGCAGTAGAGCCGGGACAGCTATGAATTCACCCCTCCACTTT. Translation: CASSRAGTAMNSPLHF. The rearrangement joins TRBV27 to TRBJ1-6; 7 nucleotides agree with TRBD1. The CDR3 is made up of 16 amino acids. The junction had 11 bases not matched to a gene; V was cut back by 5 bases and J by 7 bases. Germline CDR1 is MNHEY and CDR2 is SMNVEV (reference sequence).

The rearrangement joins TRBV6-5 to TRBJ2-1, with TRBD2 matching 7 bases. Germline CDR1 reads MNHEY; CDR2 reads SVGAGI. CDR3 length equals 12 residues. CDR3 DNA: TGTGTAGTGGGGACTACCTACAATGAGCAGTTCTTC. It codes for CVVGTTYNEQFF.

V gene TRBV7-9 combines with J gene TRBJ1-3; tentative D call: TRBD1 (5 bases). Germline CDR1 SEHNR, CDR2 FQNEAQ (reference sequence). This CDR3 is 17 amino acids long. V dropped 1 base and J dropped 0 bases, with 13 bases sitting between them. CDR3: CASSLGGAASSGNTIYF. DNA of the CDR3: TGTGCCAGCAGCTTAGGCGGGGCGGCTAGCTCTGGAAACACCATATATTTT.

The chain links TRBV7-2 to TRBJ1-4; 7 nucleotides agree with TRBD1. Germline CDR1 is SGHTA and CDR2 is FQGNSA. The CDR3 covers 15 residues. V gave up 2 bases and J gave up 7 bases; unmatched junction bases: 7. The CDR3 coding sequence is TGTGCCAGCAGCTTATCAGGGGGAACAGTTGAAAAACTGTTTTTT. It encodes CASSLSGGTVEKLFF. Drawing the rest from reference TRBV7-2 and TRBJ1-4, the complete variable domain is GAGVSQSPSNKVTEKGKDVELRCDPISGHTALYWYRQSLGQGLEFLIYFQGNSAPDKSGLPSDRFSAERTGGSVSTLTIQRTQQEDSAVYLCASSLSGGTVEKLFFGSGTQLSVL.